This T cell receptor (beta chain) was identified during a study of T cell changes during pregnancy in multiple sclerosis. Data came from immunoSEQ multiplex PCR; TCRdb stores just in-frame clones and leaves some out. Of about 20,000 clones in the sample, roughly nine tenths were seen once. The CDR3 is 13 amino acids. Unmatched junction bases numbered 1, after V lost 3 bases and J lost 3 bases. CDR1 and CDR2 (germline): SEHNR, FQNEAQ (reference sequence). The clonotype was recovered from a female donor in good health, enrolled as a control in a pregnancy study. The chain joins TRBV7-9 to TRBJ1-1; 7 bases fit TRBD1. The material was CD8+ T cells from peripheral blood mononuclear cells, obtained after pregnancy. The CDR3 DNA reads TGTGCCAGCAGCTTGGGACAGTACACTGAAGCTTTCTTT. Translating gives CASSLGQYTEAFF.